This passage covers 25 T cell receptor beta chains from one sample sequenced in a study of post-analysis software for immune sequencing data. Whole-study findings and limits: There were five or six TRBV segments more frequent in patients than controls, and TRBV5-6, TRBV5-1 and TRBV20-1 were among them.

Unique molecular identifiers featured in each of the TCR beta cDNA libraries. One entry per CDR3 protein results from TCRdb running MiXCR on the PCR reads. Found here are fewer than 600,000 distinct CDR3 sequences, around 40% of them singletons; the top ten hold about 12%. Which antigens these TCRs recognize remains unknown. The sample taken for sequencing was blood. All receptors come from a girl between 5 and 17 years old with multiple sclerosis.

The chain combines TRBV5-1 with TRBJ2-3; D is possibly TRBD1 (6 bases). This CDR3 comprises 16 residues. V gave up 4 bases and J gave up 2 bases, with 17 bases separating them. Germline values: CDR1 SGHRS, CDR2 YFSETQ. CDR3 sequence (DNA): TGCGCCAGCAGCACCCAGGGGCGAACTGACACAGATACGCAGTATTTT. Amino acids: CASSTQGRTDTDTQYF.

The rearrangement uses TRBV6-1 and TRBJ2-6; D may be TRBD1 (6 bases). The germline V and J ends were trimmed by 6 bases and 2 bases, with 8 bases remaining between them. The CDR3 runs 14 residues. The germline V gene encodes CDR1 MNHNS and CDR2 SASEGT. The CDR3 bases are TGTGCCAGCAGGACAGGTCCTGGGGCCAACGTCCTGACTTTC. It is translated as CASRTGPGANVLTF.

V and J are TRBV10-3 and TRBJ1-6; D not resolved. CDR1 is ENHRY and CDR2 is SYGVKD in the germline V gene. V lost 4 bases, J lost 7 bases, and 11 bases lay in between. The CDR3 length is 14 residues. In nucleotides, the CDR3 is TGTGCCATCAGTGGAGGCCAGAGGAATTCACCCCTCCACTTT. Its protein product is CAISGGQRNSPLHF.

This clonotype was detected a few times. Germline and junction disagree at one end, which may indicate a read error. The chain has TRBV5-1 and TRBJ2-7, with D unresolved. There are 14 residues in the CDR3. Germline CDR1 and CDR2: SGHRS and YFSETQ. The CDR3 is CASSLVASSYEQYF. In nucleotides, the CDR3 is TGTGCCAGCAGCTTAGTGGCCAGCTCCTACGAGCAGTACTTC.

The gene calls are TRBV5-1 and TRBJ1-6; D unclear. Trimming took off 1 base at V and 5 bases at J, with 7 bases between the two ends. This CDR3 region has 14 residues. Germline V gene data show CDR1 as SGHRS and CDR2 as YFSETQ. For the CDR3, the DNA is TGCGCCAGCAGCTTGCACGCCGATAATTCACCCCTCCACTTT. Amino acid sequence: CASSLHADNSPLHF.

This clonotype turned up a few times. The V gene is TRBV28, the J gene TRBJ2-7; D uncertain. This CDR3 contains 17 residues. V lost 5 bases and J lost 0, with 20 bases in between. Germline values: CDR1 MDHEN, CDR2 SYDVKM. The CDR3 DNA reads as TGTGCCAGCAGTCTCCCTGGCGGTACCTTAAGCTCCTACGAGCAGTACTTC. Translated, it gives CASSLPGGTLSSYEQYF.

The V gene is TRBV6-6, the J gene TRBJ2-1; 8 bases line up with TRBD1. The germline V gene has CDR1 MNHNY and CDR2 SVGAGI (reference sequence). This CDR3 has 14 residues. Germline trimming cut 7 bases from V and 4 bases from J; bases unmatched to any gene: 6. CDR3 DNA sequence: TGTGCCAGCAATCCAGGGGGCTCGTACAATGAGCAGTTCTTC. Translating it yields CASNPGGSYNEQFF.

The chain employs TRBV12-3 or TRBV12-4 and TRBJ2-4; D remains unclear. CDR3 length: 13 residues. The V end lost 1 base, the J end lost 7 bases, and 8 bases lay between the germline ends. The DNA of the CDR3 is TGTGCCAGCAGTTTAGAAAGGGATAACATTCAGTACTTC. It yields the protein CASSLERDNIQYF.

The chain carries TRBV27 and TRBJ2-2; D possibly corresponds to TRBD2 (6 bases). The CDR3 is made up of 13 amino acids. Trimming removed 6 bases at V and 5 bases at J, with 10 bases between. The germline V gene encodes CDR1 MNHEY and CDR2 SMNVEV (reference sequence). The DNA of the CDR3 is TGTGCCAGCAGCGGGAGTGCGACCGGGGAGCTGTTTTTT. Encoded protein: CASSGSATGELFF.

V is TRBV27 and J is TRBJ2-6; D uncertain. The CDR3 has 15 amino acids. Per the germline V gene, CDR1 is MNHEY and CDR2 is SMNVEV (reference sequence). V was shortened by 5 bases and J by 4 bases, with 12 bases between the two germline ends. The CDR3 DNA sequence: TGTGCCAGCAGTCTCCGTTTGGGAGGGGCCAACGTCCTGACTTTC. Translated: CASSLRLGGANVLTF.

The chain links TRBV5-1 to TRBJ1-1; maybe TRBD1 (6 bases). CDR3 length: 15 residues. The V end lost 4 bases, the J end lost 4 bases, and 17 bases lay between the germline ends. Looked up from germline, CDR1 is SGHRS and CDR2 is YFSETQ. CDR3: CASSLVQGLSTEAFF. For the CDR3, the DNA is TGCGCCAGCAGCCTCGTACAGGGCTTGAGCACTGAAGCTTTCTTT.

This clonotype has just a few counts. This sequence joins TRBV12-3 or TRBV12-4 and TRBJ2-4; a weak D match, TRBD2 (5 bases). The V gene lost 1 base and the J gene lost 1 base, with 11 bases spanning the gap. The CDR3 contains 16 residues. The CDR3 reads CASSLGTRRAKNIQYF. The DNA for the CDR3 is TGTGCCAGCAGTTTAGGTACAAGGAGGGCCAAAAACATTCAGTACTTC.

V gene TRBV27 combines with J gene TRBJ2-5, with TRBD2 identical over 10 bases. Germline loops: CDR1 MNHEY, CDR2 SMNVEV (reference sequence). The CDR3 runs 15 residues. After removal of 6 bases from V and 4 bases from J, the junction contained 8 bases not matched to a gene. CDR3 region: CASRIAGGRGETQYF. CDR3 DNA sequence: TGTGCCAGCAGGATAGCGGGAGGTCGGGGAGAGACCCAGTACTTC.

V usage is TRBV12-3 or TRBV12-4 and J usage is TRBJ1-6; weak D call: TRBD1 (6 bases). There are 16 residues in the CDR3. Trimming pared 4 bases from V and 3 bases from J, leaving 13 bases between. CDR3 bases: TGTGCCAGCAGTTCTCCGGGGGCTCACTATAATTCACCCCTCCACTTT. This codes for CASSSPGAHYNSPLHF.

J is TRBJ2-2 and V is TRBV7-3; D gene ambiguous. V lost 2 bases to trimming and J lost 5 bases, with 6 bases between them. Germline-derived CDR1 and CDR2 are SGHTA and FQGTGA. The CDR3 has 13 amino acids. Written as DNA, the CDR3 is TGTGCCAGCAGCTTAGATATGACCGGGGAGCTGTTTTTT. It is translated as CASSLDMTGELFF.

This clonotype has more than one count but fewer than ten. The chain combines TRBV6-1 with TRBJ2-3, with 16 nucleotides matching TRBD2. The CDR3 sequence is 16 residues long. Germline V CDR1 and CDR2: MNHNS, SASEGT. V was clipped by 8 bases and J by 2 bases; unmatched bases: 4. Written as DNA, the CDR3 is TGTGCCAGCGGGACTAGCGGGAGGGCCGTCACAGATACGCAGTATTTT. Encoded protein: CASGTSGRAVTDTQYF.

This clonotype occurred once. The gene calls are TRBV2 and TRBJ2-3, with no clear D. The germline V gene encodes CDR1 SNHLY and CDR2 FYNNEI. V was cut by 11 bases and J by 5 bases, with 20 bases left in between. This CDR3 has 14 residues. The CDR3 DNA reads TGTGCCGGCTCTCAGAGTCCTGGCATAGATACGCAGTATTTT. Protein sequence: CAGSQSPGIDTQYF.

This chain links TRBV21-1 with TRBJ2-7; whether TRBD1, the table's D call, matches the DNA was not checked. TRBV21-1 is assigned pseudogene status. The CDR3 loop spans 16 amino acids. The CDR3 DNA reads as TGTGCCAGCAGCTTAGGACAGGGCATGAGCTCCTACGAGCAGTACTTC. Amino acid sequence: CASSLGQGMSSYEQYF.

This clonotype was counted between two and nine times. The V gene is TRBV25-1, the J gene TRBJ2-1, with 9 bases matching TRBD1. Germline loops: CDR1 MGHDK, CDR2 SYGVNS. CDR3 size: 13 residues. The J segment lost 6 bases and the V segment lost 6 bases, leaving 3 bases of the junction unmatched. CDR3 loop: CASRDRGTNEQFF. CDR3 DNA: TGTGCCAGCAGGGACAGGGGTACCAATGAGCAGTTCTTC.

The chain uses TRBV11-3 and TRBJ2-3, with D uncertain. The germline V gene has CDR1 SGHNT and CDR2 YENEEA. CDR3 length: 14 amino acids. V was trimmed by 1 base and J by 6 bases, leaving 11 bases between them. Here the CDR3 reads CASSLVLLSDTQYF. The CDR3 nucleotides are TGTGCCAGCAGCTTAGTCCTACTCTCGGATACGCAGTATTTT.

The rearrangement uses TRBV20-1 and TRBJ1-2, with TRBD1 as a possible D gene (6 bases). This CDR3 has 12 residues. Germline V gene sequence: CDR1 DFQATT, CDR2 SNEGSKA (reference sequence). Trimming left V 6 bases short and J 2 bases short, with 10 bases between. The CDR3 loop reads CSARDKNYGYTF. CDR3 in DNA: TGCAGTGCCCGGGACAAAAACTATGGCTACACCTTC.

V gene TRBV6-5 combines with J gene TRBJ2-1, with TRBD2 matching 11 bases. The CDR3 length is 16 residues. Losses at the gene ends were 6 bases for V and 9 bases for J; bases not matched to a gene: 13. Germline V lookup: CDR1 MNHEY, CDR2 SVGAGI. The CDR3 nucleotides are TGTGCCAGCAGCAGACTAGCGGGAACCTATACGGGTGAGCAGTTCTTC. Encoded protein: CASSRLAGTYTGEQFF.

On this clonotype: One junction end disagrees with the germline gene, perhaps due to a read error. V is TRBV5-1 and J is TRBJ2-1; 7 bases align to TRBD2. Germline V CDR1 and CDR2: SGHRS, YFSETQ. This CDR3 has 20 amino acids. The CDR3 region is CASSLAGMTSPSSSYNEQFF. The CDR3 DNA reads TGCGCCAGCAGCTTGGCCGGAATGACTAGCCCTAGTAGTTCCTATAATGAGCAGTTCTTC.

This clonotype was seen a handful of times. This sequence joins TRBV29-1 and TRBJ2-2; 8 bases fit TRBD2. The J segment lost 6 bases and the V segment lost 8 bases, leaving 5 bases of the junction unmatched. This CDR3 is 12 amino acids long. Germline CDR1 reads SQVTM; CDR2 reads ANQGSEA. This CDR3 is CSSREAAGELFF. For the CDR3, the DNA is TGCAGCTCGCGGGAGGCAGCCGGGGAGCTGTTTTTT.

CDR3 DNA sequence: TGTGCCAGCAGTCCCGGGACAGGCCTCACGGTAGAGACCCAGTACTTC. Protein: CASSPGTGLTVETQYF. The V gene is TRBV27, the J gene TRBJ2-5, with TRBD1 matching over 8 bases. The CDR3 totals 16 residues. Germline loops: CDR1 MNHEY, CDR2 SMNVEV (reference sequence). Trimming at V came to 5 bases and at J to 4 bases, leaving 12 bases not matched to a gene.